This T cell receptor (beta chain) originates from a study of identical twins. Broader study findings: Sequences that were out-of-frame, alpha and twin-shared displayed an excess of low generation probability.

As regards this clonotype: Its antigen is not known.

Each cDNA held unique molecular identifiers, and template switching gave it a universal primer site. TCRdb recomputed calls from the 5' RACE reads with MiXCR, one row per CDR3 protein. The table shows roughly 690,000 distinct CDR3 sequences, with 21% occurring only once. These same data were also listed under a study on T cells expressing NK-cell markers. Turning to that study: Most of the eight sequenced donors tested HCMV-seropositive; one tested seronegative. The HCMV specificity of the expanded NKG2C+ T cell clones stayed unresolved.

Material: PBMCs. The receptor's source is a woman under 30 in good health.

The CDR3 loop is CSPGRGRGQETQYF. CDR3 in DNA: TGCAGTCCCGGGAGGGGGCGCGGGCAAGAGACCCAGTACTTC. The chain combines TRBV20-1 with TRBJ2-5; possibly TRBD2 for D (8 bases). This CDR3 comprises 14 residues. V was cut by 8 bases and J by 2 bases, with 18 bases left in between. CDR1 DFQATT and CDR2 SNEGSKA come from the germline V gene (reference sequence).